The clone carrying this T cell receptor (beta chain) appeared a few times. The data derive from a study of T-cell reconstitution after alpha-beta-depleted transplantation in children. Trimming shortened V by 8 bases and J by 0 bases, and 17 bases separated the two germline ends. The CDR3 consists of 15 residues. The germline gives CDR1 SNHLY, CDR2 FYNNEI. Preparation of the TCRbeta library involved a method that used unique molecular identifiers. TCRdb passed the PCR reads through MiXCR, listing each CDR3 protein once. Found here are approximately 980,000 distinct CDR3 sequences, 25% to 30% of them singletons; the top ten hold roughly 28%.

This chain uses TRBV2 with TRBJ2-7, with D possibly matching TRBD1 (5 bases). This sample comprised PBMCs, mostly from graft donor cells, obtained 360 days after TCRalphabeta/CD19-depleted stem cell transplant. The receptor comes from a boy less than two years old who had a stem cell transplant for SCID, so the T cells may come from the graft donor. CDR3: CASPVGPGPSYEQYF. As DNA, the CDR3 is TGTGCCAGCCCCGTGGGGCCAGGTCCCTCCTACGAGCAGTACTTC.